This TCR beta chain was sequenced for a study of T cell changes during pregnancy in multiple sclerosis (dated by TCRdb to the late 2010s). Notes on the research overall: In women with multiple sclerosis, the researchers looked at how the T cell repertoire shifted as pregnancy progressed.

Points on this clone: Its antigen is currently not known. No much larger clonotype is one base removed from it; base qualities were not supplied.

Libraries came from the immunoSEQ multiplex PCR assay. What TCRdb holds here is the immuneACCESS table cut down to in-frame rearrangements. Part of the clones is not present; checked against another copy, under half of the missing clones reflect an unresolved V gene, and the others are unexplained. This sample comprises 50,000 or so clones, around 94% of them detected only once. The ten largest make up around 0.76% of the sample. From cysteine to phenylalanine, the CDR3 is 13 amino acids long. Left in the record is the CDR3 DNA by itself, 39 bases read in frame from the first base. CDR1 and CDR2 (SNHLY, FYNNEI) derive from the germline V gene. Ends trimmed: V by 6 bases, J by 8 bases; bases unmatched to a gene: 7.

The rearranged segments are TRBV2 and TRBJ2-1; TRBD2 lines up with 7 middle nucleotides. Material: CD4+ T cells from peripheral blood mononuclear cells, obtained in the third trimester of pregnancy. The origin of this receptor is a female donor with multiple sclerosis, enrolled in a pregnancy study. The nucleotides are TGTGCCAGCAGGAGAGCGGGGCAGGATGAGCAGTTCTTC. Its coded protein is CASRRAGQDEQFF.